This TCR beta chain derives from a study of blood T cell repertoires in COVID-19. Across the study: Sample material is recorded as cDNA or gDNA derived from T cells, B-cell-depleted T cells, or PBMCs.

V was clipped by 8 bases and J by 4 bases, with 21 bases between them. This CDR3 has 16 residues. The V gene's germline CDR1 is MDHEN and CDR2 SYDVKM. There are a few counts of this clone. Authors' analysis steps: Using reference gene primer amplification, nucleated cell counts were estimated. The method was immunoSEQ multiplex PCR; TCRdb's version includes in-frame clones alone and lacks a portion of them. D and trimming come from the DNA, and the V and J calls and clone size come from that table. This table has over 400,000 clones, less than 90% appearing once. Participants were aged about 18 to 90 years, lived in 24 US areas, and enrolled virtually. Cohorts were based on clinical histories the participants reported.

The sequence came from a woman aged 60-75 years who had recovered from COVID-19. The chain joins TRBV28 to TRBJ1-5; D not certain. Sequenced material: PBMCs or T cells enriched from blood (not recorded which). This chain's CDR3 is CASGSSSLGSNQPQHF. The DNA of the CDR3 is TGTGCCAGCGGTTCTTCAAGTTTGGGGAGTAATCAGCCCCAGCATTTT.